A single sample gave rise to the 5 T cell receptor beta chains below, sequenced in a study of blood T cell repertoires in COVID-19. Some clones are missing from TCRdb's copy, which holds only in-frame ones; the method was immunoSEQ multiplex PCR. The sample holds some 80,000 clones; under 90% are singletons and the top ten take about 40%. Sequences were obtained from peripheral blood. The receptor source for this set is a man at least 80 years old with acute or convalescent COVID-19.

The chain couples TRBV7-2 to TRBJ2-2; the match to TRBD1 covers 8 bases. Germline assignment: CDR1 SGHTA and CDR2 FQGNSA. This CDR3 contains 14 residues. Trimming took 4 bases from V and 5 from J; bases not matched to a gene: 3. The CDR3 protein is CASSYRTGTGELFF. CDR3 DNA: TGTGCCAGCAGCTACCGGACAGGGACCGGGGAGCTGTTTTTT.

The V call is TRBV7-9, the J call TRBJ1-1, with D unresolved. Trimming took off 3 bases at V and 0 bases at J, with 14 bases between the two ends. The CDR3 has 16 residues. Germline CDR1 and CDR2: SEHNR and FQNEAQ (reference sequence). CDR3 region: CASSLGSGVMNTEAFF. DNA for the CDR3: TGTGCCAGCAGCTTGGGATCGGGAGTCATGAACACTGAAGCTTTCTTT.

The genes are TRBV5-1 and TRBJ1-1; the D is unclear. In germline, CDR1 is SGHRS, CDR2 YFSETQ. This CDR3 is 13 amino acids long. The V and J ends lost 5 bases and 6 bases respectively, with 14 bases between them. CDR3 DNA sequence: TGCGCCAGCAGACGGGTGTTAGGCGCTGAAGCTTTCTTT. Its translation: CASRRVLGAEAFF.

The chain has TRBV29-1 and TRBJ2-1, with TRBD2 identical over 7 bases. Germline-derived CDR1 and CDR2 are SQVTM and ANQGSEA. V lost 6 bases and J lost 3; bases outside the gene matches: 14. The CDR3 covers 16 residues. The chain's CDR3 is CSVPGFLAEVYNEQFF. The CDR3 DNA is TGCAGCGTCCCGGGCTTCCTAGCGGAGGTCTACAATGAGCAGTTCTTC.

The CDR3 DNA reads as TGTGCCAGCAGCCCCCTGAGAGGATCCTACAATGAGCAGTTCTTC. It yields the protein CASSPLRGSYNEQFF. This chain links TRBV7-9 with TRBJ2-1, with D hard to call. V was clipped by 5 bases and J by 1 base, with 12 bases between them. Germline CDR1 is SEHNR and CDR2 is FQNEAQ (reference sequence). This CDR3 has 15 amino acids.